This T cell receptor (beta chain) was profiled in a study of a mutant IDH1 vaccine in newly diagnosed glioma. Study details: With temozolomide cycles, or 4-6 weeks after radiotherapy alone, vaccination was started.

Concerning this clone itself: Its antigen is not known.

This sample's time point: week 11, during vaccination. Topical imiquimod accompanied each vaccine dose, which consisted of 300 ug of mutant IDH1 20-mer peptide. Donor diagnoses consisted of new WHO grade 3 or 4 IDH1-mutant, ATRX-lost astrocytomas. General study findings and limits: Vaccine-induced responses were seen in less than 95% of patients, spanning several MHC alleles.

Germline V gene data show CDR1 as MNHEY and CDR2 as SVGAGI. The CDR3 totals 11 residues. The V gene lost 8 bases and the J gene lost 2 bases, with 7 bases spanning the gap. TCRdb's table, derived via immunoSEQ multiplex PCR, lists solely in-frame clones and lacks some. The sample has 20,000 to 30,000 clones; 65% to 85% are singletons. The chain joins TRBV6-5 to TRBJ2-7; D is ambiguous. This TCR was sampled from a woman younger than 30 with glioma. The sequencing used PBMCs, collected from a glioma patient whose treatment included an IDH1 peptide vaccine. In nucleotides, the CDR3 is TGTGCCAGCGGGCCACCCTACGAGCAGTACTTC. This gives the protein CASGPPYEQYF.